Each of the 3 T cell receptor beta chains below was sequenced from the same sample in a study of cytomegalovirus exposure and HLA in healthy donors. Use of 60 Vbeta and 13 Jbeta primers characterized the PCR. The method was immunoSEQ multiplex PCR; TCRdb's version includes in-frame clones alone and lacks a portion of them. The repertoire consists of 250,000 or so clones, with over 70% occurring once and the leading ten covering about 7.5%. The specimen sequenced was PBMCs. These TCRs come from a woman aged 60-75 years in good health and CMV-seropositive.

DNA for the CDR3: TGCGCCAGCAGCCTAGCGGGAAGCGCCGAGCAGTACTTC. Its translation is CASSLAGSAEQYF. The genes are TRBV10-1 and TRBJ2-7, with TRBD2 identical over 9 bases. CDR1 and CDR2 (germline): WNHNN, SYGVQD (reference sequence). There are 13 residues in the CDR3. J gave up 6 bases and V 6 bases, and 6 bases lay outside the gene matches.

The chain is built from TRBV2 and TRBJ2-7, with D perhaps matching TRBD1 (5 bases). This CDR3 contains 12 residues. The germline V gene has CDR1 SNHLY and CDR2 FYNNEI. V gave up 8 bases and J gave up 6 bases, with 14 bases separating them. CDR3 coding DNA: TGTGCCAGCCGACAGTTCAGGGTCGAGCAGTACTTC. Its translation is CASRQFRVEQYF.

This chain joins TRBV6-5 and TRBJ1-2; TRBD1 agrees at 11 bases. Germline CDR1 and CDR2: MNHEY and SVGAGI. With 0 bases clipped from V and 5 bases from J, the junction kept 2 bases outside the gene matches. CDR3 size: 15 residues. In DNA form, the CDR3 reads TGTGCCAGCAGTTACTCAGGGACAGGGGGGTATGGCTACACCTTC. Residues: CASSYSGTGGYGYTF.